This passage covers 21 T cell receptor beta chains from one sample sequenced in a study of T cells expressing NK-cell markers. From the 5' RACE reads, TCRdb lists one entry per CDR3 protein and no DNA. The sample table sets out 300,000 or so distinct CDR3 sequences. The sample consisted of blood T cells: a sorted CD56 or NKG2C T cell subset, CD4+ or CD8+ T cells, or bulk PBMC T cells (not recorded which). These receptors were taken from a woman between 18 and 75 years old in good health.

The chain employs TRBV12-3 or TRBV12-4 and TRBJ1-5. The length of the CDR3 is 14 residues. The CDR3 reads CASSPDGSNQPQHF.

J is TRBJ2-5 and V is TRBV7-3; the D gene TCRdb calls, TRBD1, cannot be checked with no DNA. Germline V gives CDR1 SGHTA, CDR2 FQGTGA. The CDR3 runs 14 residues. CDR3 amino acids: CASSLTGGLGTQYF.

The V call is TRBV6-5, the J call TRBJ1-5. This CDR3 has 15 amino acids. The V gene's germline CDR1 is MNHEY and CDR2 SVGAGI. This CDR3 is CASSFEGVESQPQHF.

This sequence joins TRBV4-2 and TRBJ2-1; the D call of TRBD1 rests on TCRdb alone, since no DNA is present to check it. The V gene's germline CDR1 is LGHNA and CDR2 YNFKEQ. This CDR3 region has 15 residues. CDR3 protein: CASSPAWGGDNEQFF.

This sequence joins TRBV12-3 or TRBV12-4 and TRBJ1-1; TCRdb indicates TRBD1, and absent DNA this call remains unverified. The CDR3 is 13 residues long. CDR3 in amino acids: CASSGQAVTEAFF.

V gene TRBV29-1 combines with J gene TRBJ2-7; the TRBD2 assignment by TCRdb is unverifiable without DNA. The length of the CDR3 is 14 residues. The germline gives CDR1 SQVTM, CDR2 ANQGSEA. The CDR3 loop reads CSVRGRLGTYEQYF.

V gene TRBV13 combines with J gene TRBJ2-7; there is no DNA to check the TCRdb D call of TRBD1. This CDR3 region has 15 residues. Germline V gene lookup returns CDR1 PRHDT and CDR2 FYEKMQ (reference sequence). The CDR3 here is CASSARQGSSYEQYF. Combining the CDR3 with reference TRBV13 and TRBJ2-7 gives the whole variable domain AAGVIQSPRHLIKEKRETATLKCYPIPRHDTVYWYQQGPGQDPQFLISFYEKMQSDKGSIPDRFSAQQFSDYHSELNMSSLELGDSALYFCASSARQGSSYEQYFGPGTRLTVT.

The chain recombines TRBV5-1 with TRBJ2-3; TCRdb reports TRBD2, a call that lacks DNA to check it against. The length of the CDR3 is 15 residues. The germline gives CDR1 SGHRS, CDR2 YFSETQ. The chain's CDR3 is CASESFSGSIDTQYF.

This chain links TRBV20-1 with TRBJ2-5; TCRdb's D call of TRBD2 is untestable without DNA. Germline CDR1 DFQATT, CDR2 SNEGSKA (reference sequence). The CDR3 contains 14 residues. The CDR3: CSAKRQASQETQYF.

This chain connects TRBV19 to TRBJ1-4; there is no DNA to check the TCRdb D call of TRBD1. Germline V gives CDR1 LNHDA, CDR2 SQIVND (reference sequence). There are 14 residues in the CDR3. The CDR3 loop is CASSRDRRNEKLFF.

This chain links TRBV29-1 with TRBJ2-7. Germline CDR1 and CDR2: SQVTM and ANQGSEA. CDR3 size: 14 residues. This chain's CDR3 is CSVAHKLAAYEQYF.

CDR3 region: CASSARTSGGQETQYF. The chain carries TRBV7-8 and TRBJ2-5; checking the TCRdb D call of TRBD2 is not possible without DNA. Germline CDR1 reads SGHVS; CDR2 reads FQNEAQ. The CDR3 contains 16 residues.

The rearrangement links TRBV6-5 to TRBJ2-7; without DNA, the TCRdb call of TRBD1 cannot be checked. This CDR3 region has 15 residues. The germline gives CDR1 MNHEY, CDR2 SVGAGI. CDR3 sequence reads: CASSYGGTGGAEQYF.

The CDR3 loop is CASSVGGLGYEQYF. The chain links TRBV9 to TRBJ2-7; TCRdb picks TRBD1, but there is no DNA to check that call. Germline V lookup: CDR1 SGDLS, CDR2 YYNGEE. The CDR3 has 14 residues.

The CDR3 spells CATSGSDTQYF. V gene TRBV15 combines with J gene TRBJ2-3. This CDR3 spans 11 amino acids. Germline values: CDR1 LNHNV, CDR2 YYDKDF (reference sequence).

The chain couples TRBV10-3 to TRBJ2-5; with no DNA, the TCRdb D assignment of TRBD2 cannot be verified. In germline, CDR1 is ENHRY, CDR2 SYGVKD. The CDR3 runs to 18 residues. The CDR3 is CAISAATGTSGGQETQYF.

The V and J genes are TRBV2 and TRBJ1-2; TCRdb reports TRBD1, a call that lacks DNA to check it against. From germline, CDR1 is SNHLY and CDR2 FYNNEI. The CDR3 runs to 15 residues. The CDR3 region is CASRTRQGPNYGYTF.

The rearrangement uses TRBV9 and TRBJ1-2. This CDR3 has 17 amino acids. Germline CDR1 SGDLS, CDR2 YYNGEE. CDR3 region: CASSVGAGTRSNYGYTF.

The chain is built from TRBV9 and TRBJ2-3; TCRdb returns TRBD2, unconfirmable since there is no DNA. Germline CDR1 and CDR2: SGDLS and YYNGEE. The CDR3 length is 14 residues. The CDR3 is CASSGGPRTDTQYF.

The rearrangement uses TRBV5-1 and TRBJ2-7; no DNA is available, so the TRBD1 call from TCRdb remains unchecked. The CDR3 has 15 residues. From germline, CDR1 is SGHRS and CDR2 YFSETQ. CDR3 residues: CASSKAGDPEHEQYF. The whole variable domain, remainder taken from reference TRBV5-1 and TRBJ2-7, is KAGVTQTPRYLIKTRGQQVTLSCSPISGHRSVSWYQQTPGQGLQFLFEYFSETQRNKGNFPGRFSGRQFSNSRSEMNVSTLELGDSALYLCASSKAGDPEHEQYFGPGTRLTVT.

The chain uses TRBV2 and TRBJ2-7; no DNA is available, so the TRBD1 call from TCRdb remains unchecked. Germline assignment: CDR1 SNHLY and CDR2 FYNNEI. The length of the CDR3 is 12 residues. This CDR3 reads CASSRQNYEQYF.